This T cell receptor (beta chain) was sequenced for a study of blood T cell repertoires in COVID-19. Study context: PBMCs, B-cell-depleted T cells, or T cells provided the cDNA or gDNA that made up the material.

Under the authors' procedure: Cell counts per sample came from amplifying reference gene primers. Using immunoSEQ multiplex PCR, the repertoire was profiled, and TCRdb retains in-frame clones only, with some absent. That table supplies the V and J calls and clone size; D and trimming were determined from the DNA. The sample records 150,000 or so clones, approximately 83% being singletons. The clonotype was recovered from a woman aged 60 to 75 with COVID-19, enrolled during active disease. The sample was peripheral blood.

In nucleotides, the CDR3 is TGTGCCAGCTCATTAGGACGGGATAATCAGCCCCAGCATTTT. As protein: CASSLGRDNQPQHF. V and J are TRBV18 and TRBJ1-5; D is ambiguous. The V and J ends lost 5 bases and 4 bases respectively, with 12 bases between them. This CDR3 is 14 amino acids long. Germline CDR1 reads KGHSH; CDR2 reads LQKENI. Variable domain in full (rest from reference TRBV18 and TRBJ1-5): NAGVMQNPRHLVRRRGQEARLRCSPMKGHSHVYWYRQLPEEGLKFMVYLQKENIIDESGMPKERFSAEFPKEGPSILRIQQVVRGDSAAYFCASSLGRDNQPQHFGDGTRLSIL.